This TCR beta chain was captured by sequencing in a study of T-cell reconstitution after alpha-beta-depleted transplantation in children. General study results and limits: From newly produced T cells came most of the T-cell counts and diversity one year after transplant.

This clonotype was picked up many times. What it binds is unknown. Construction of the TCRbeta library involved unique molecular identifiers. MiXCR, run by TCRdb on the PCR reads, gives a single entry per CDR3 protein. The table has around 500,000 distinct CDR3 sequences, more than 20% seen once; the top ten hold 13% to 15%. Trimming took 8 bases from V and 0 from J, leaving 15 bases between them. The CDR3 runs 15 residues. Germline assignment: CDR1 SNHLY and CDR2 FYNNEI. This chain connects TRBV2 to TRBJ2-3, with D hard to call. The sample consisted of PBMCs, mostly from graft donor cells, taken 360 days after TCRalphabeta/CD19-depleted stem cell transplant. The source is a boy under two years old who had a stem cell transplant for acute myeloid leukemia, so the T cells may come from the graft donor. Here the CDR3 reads CASGSMGISTDTQYF. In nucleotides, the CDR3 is TGTGCCAGCGGATCAATGGGTATTAGCACAGATACGCAGTATTTT. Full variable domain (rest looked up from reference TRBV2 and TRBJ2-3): EPEVTQTPSHQVTQMGQEVILRCVPISNHLYFYWYRQILGQKVEFLVSFYNNEISEKSEIFDDQFSVERPDGSNFTLKIRSTKLEDSAMYFCASGSMGISTDTQYFGPGTRLTVL.